This T cell receptor beta chain was recovered during a study of response to subunit inactivated influenza vaccine. V lost 5 bases and J lost 1, with 8 bases in between. The CDR3 is 14 residues long. A single record per CDR3 protein comes from TCRdb applying MiXCR to the RT-PCR reads. The data show about 520,000 distinct CDR3 sequences, 6% to 9% seen once. General study findings and limits: T cells newly recruited by each seasonal influenza vaccination are few, the authors suggested.

In this sample, this clonotype turned up a few times. The antigen remains undetermined. The source is a man aged 45-69 years who received an inactivated influenza vaccine. J is TRBJ1-4 and V is TRBV12-3 or TRBV12-4; D not certain. This material consisted of PBMCs from blood, taken less than 30 months after vaccination. CDR3 DNA sequence: TGTGCCAGCAGTCGAAAAGGAACTAATGAAAAACTGTTTTTT. It encodes CASSRKGTNEKLFF.